The 32 T cell receptor beta chains reported below all come from one sample, sequenced in a study of blood T cell repertoires in COVID-19. Assay: immunoSEQ multiplex PCR; the TCRdb copy retains only in-frame clones and omits some. Of under 400,000 clones detected, 65% to 90% appear once; the ten largest clones hold approximately 4.4%. The sample taken for sequencing was PBMCs or T cells enriched from blood (not recorded which). These receptors all stem from a woman aged 40-49 years with acute COVID-19.

The chain joins TRBV7-9 to TRBJ1-4; D is perhaps TRBD1 (5 bases). In germline, CDR1 is SEHNR, CDR2 FQNEAQ (reference sequence). This CDR3 region has 15 residues. V was trimmed by 1 base and J by 6 bases, leaving 12 bases between them. The DNA for the CDR3 is TGTGCCAGCAGCTTAGGGACATTGGTAGATGAAAAACTGTTTTTT. Translating gives CASSLGTLVDEKLFF. The whole variable domain, remainder taken from reference TRBV7-9 and TRBJ1-4, is DTGVSQNPRHKITKRGQNVTFRCDPISEHNRLYWYRQTLGQGPEFLTYFQNEAQLEKSRLLSDRFSAERPKGSFSTLEIQRTEQGDSAMYLCASSLGTLVDEKLFFGSGTQLSVL.

The gene calls are TRBV11-1 and TRBJ2-1; 9 nucleotides agree with TRBD2. This CDR3 is 15 amino acids long. Germline lookup yields CDR1 SGHAT and CDR2 FQDESV (reference sequence). The V gene end was trimmed by 0 bases and the J gene end by 9 bases; junction bases not matched to a gene: 6. CDR3 bases: TGTGCCAGCAGCTTAGCGCGAGCGGGAGGTAGTGAGCAGTTCTTC. It codes for CASSLARAGGSEQFF.

The rearrangement uses TRBV2 and TRBJ1-6, with D hard to call. V lost 5 bases and J lost 7, with 3 bases in between. Germline V CDR1 and CDR2: SNHLY, FYNNEI. The CDR3 has 11 amino acids. The CDR3 DNA is TGTGCCAGCAGTCCGAATTCACCCCTCCACTTT. Translating gives CASSPNSPLHF.

This chain connects TRBV11-3 to TRBJ2-7; D ambiguous. Germline V gene data show CDR1 as SGHNT and CDR2 as YENEEA. The V and J ends lost 2 bases and 4 bases respectively, with 9 bases between them. This CDR3 region has 13 residues. CDR3 amino acids: CASSLLPGYEQYF. CDR3 in DNA: TGTGCCAGCAGCTTACTTCCCGGGTACGAGCAGTACTTC.

This clone has just one count. The CDR3 region is CASSQDSLPSGGTNTGELFF. In nucleotides, the CDR3 is TGTGCCAGCAGCCAAGATTCTCTTCCTAGCGGGGGGACAAACACCGGGGAGCTGTTTTTT. V gene TRBV4-2 combines with J gene TRBJ2-2; 11 nucleotides line up with TRBD2. This CDR3 has 20 residues. In germline, CDR1 is LGHNA, CDR2 YNFKEQ. The J segment lost 2 bases and the V segment lost 0 bases, leaving 11 bases of the junction unmatched.

The chain recombines TRBV5-4 with TRBJ1-3; D is uncertain. The V and J ends lost 4 bases and 6 bases respectively, with 11 bases between them. Germline assignment: CDR1 SGHNT and CDR2 YYREEE (reference sequence). This CDR3 spans 13 amino acids. The CDR3 reads CASSANTENTIYF. The CDR3 bases are TGTGCCAGCAGCGCAAATACAGAAAACACCATATATTTT.

This clone was seen a few times. This rearrangement joins TRBV28 to TRBJ1-3; 8 bases match TRBD1. CDR1 is MDHEN, CDR2 SYDVKM, per germline. There are 17 residues in the CDR3. V was clipped by 4 bases and J by 3 bases; unmatched bases: 11. The DNA for the CDR3 is TGTGCCAGCAGTTCCATCGTAGGGGACAGGCTTGGAAACACCATATATTTT. Translated, it gives CASSSIVGDRLGNTIYF.

A word on this clone: This sample also contains other DNA sequences that code for the same CDR3. The rearrangement uses TRBV3-1 (or the pseudogene TRBV3-2) and TRBJ1-6; maybe TRBD1 (6 bases). The CDR3 covers 14 residues. V was shortened by 1 base and J by 7 bases, with 8 bases between the two germline ends. The germline CDR1 and CDR2 sequences are LGHDT and YNNKEL (reference sequence). CDR3 in DNA: TGTGCCAGCAGCCAAGGGACAGAAAATTCACCCCTCCACTTT. Its translation: CASSQGTENSPLHF.

The gene calls are TRBV5-1 and TRBJ1-4, with D possibly being TRBD1 (5 bases). The V end was cut by 0 bases, the J end by 7 bases, with 10 bases between. The germline CDR1 and CDR2 sequences are SGHRS and YFSETQ. The CDR3 loop spans 14 amino acids. The CDR3 region is CASSLVGEGEKLFF. Here the CDR3 DNA reads TGCGCCAGCAGCTTGGTAGGGGAAGGTGAAAAACTGTTTTTT. Using reference TRBV5-1 and TRBJ1-4 for the parts outside the CDR3, the full variable domain is KAGVTQTPRYLIKTRGQQVTLSCSPISGHRSVSWYQQTPGQGLQFLFEYFSETQRNKGNFPGRFSGRQFSNSRSEMNVSTLELGDSALYLCASSLVGEGEKLFFGSGTQLSVL.

The table lists this clone with a few counts. V is TRBV19 and J is TRBJ1-5, with 9 bases matching TRBD1. The germline V gene has CDR1 LNHDA and CDR2 SQIVND (reference sequence). The CDR3 sequence is 15 residues long. V was clipped by 2 bases and J by 4 bases; unmatched bases: 3. CDR3 in amino acids: CASSIRQGGNQPQHF. As DNA, the CDR3 is TGTGCCAGTAGTATACGACAGGGGGGGAATCAGCCCCAGCATTTT. Filled out from reference TRBV19 and TRBJ1-5, the complete variable domain reads DGGITQSPKYLFRKEGQNVTLSCEQNLNHDAMYWYRQDPGQGLRLIYYSQIVNDFQKGDIAEGYSVSREKKESFPLTVTSAQKNPTAFYLCASSIRQGGNQPQHFGDGTRLSIL.

This clone turned up a few times. This chain uses TRBV7-8 with TRBJ2-7, with 9 bases identical to TRBD2. Germline V lookup: CDR1 SGHVS, CDR2 FQNEAQ. The CDR3 sequence is 12 residues long. V lost 5 bases to trimming and J lost 6 bases; unmatched junction nucleotides: 2. The CDR3 region is CASSKTSGEQYF. CDR3 nucleotides: TGTGCCAGCAGCAAGACTAGCGGCGAGCAGTACTTC.

This rearrangement joins TRBV9 to TRBJ1-2; D remains ambiguous. The CDR3 consists of 13 residues. Per germline, CDR1 SGDLS and CDR2 YYNGEE. With 0 bases removed from V and 0 bases from J, the gap between germline ends came to 3 bases. The CDR3 loop is CASSVDTNYGYTF. The CDR3 bases are TGTGCCAGCAGCGTAGACACTAACTATGGCTACACCTTC.

The rearrangement uses TRBV5-4 and TRBJ2-7, with no clear D. Trimming pared 2 bases from V and 4 bases from J, leaving 10 bases between. Germline CDR1 and CDR2: SGHNT and YYREEE (reference sequence). The CDR3 is made up of 13 amino acids. CDR3 nucleotides: TGTGCCAGCAGCTTTGACGGCGGTTACGAGCAGTACTTC. It specifies CASSFDGGYEQYF.

The V and J genes are TRBV6-6 and TRBJ2-3; weak D call: TRBD1 (6 bases). V gave up 4 bases and J gave up 0 bases, with 11 bases separating them. CDR1 and CDR2 from the germline V gene are MNHNY and SVGAGI (reference sequence). The CDR3 covers 15 residues. The CDR3 protein is CASSSPGHSTDTQYF. CDR3 in DNA: TGTGCCAGCAGTTCCCCGGGACACAGCACAGATACGCAGTATTTT.

This rearrangement joins TRBV5-1 to TRBJ2-2, with D possibly being TRBD2 (6 bases). This CDR3 is built from 15 residues. The germline V and J ends were trimmed by 6 bases and 3 bases, with 15 bases remaining between them. From germline, CDR1 is SGHRS and CDR2 YFSETQ. The CDR3 is CASTPGTQDTGELFF. CDR3 DNA sequence: TGCGCCAGCACACCCGGGACTCAAGACACCGGGGAGCTGTTTTTT.

This clone was observed a single time. The chain carries TRBV5-5 and TRBJ1-3; D not certain. This CDR3 contains 17 residues. The V end lost 0 bases, the J end lost 0 bases, and 13 bases lay between the germline ends. In germline, CDR1 is SGHKS, CDR2 YYEKEE (reference sequence). CDR3 region: CASSLAASLFSGNTIYF. CDR3 DNA sequence: TGTGCCAGCAGCTTGGCCGCTTCACTCTTCTCTGGAAACACCATATATTTT.

The gene calls are TRBV18 and TRBJ1-5; 9 nucleotides align to TRBD1. V trimming: 3 bases; J trimming: 6 bases; junction bases outside the gene matches: 3. Germline CDR1 is KGHSH and CDR2 is LQKENI. CDR3 length: 14 amino acids. CDR3 residues: CASSPGTGFQPQHF. CDR3 DNA: TGTGCCAGCTCACCTGGGACAGGGTTTCAGCCCCAGCATTTT.

Regarding this clone: Other DNA sequences from this sample encode an identical CDR3 as well. This chain links TRBV6-5 with TRBJ2-1, with a weak D call TRBD1 (5 bases). The V gene lost 2 bases and the J gene lost 3 bases, with 8 bases spanning the gap. Germline V lookup: CDR1 MNHEY, CDR2 SVGAGI. CDR3 size: 14 residues. CDR3 coding DNA: TGTGCCAGCAGTTACGGGCAGGGCTACAATGAGCAGTTCTTC. Translation: CASSYGQGYNEQFF.

Note on this clone: Other DNA sequences within the sample encode an identical CDR3. The chain is built from TRBV6-5 and TRBJ1-2; 8 positions match TRBD1. This CDR3 is 13 amino acids long. The V and J ends lost 2 bases and 4 bases, in that order; junction bases with no gene match: 0. Germline CDR1 reads MNHEY; CDR2 reads SVGAGI. The CDR3 is CASSYDRGYGYTF. CDR3 DNA: TGTGCCAGCAGTTACGACAGGGGCTATGGCTACACCTTC.

The chain's CDR3 is CASSPRGENTEAFF. The CDR3 nucleotides are TGTGCCAGCTCACCACGGGGAGAGAACACTGAAGCTTTCTTT. The chain has TRBV18 and TRBJ1-1; D remains unclear. This CDR3 region has 14 residues. Germline V gene sequence: CDR1 KGHSH, CDR2 LQKENI. V was clipped by 1 base and J by 1 base, with 7 bases between them. Full variable domain (missing parts from reference TRBV18 and TRBJ1-1): NAGVMQNPRHLVRRRGQEARLRCSPMKGHSHVYWYRQLPEEGLKFMVYLQKENIIDESGMPKERFSAEFPKEGPSILRIQQVVRGDSAAYFCASSPRGENTEAFFGQGTRLTVV.

This clone was observed once. The V gene is TRBV28, the J gene TRBJ2-3; the match to TRBD1 covers 9 bases. This CDR3 spans 16 amino acids. V was clipped by 5 bases and J by 1 base; unmatched bases: 7. Looked up from germline, CDR1 is MDHEN and CDR2 is SYDVKM. In DNA, the CDR3 is TGTGCCAGCAGTAGGACAGGGGAAGTGGGCACAGATACGCAGTATTTT. Translating gives CASSRTGEVGTDTQYF.

DNA for the CDR3: TGTGCCAGCAGCTTAGCACAGGCCAGCTATGGCTACACCTTC. Translation gives CASSLAQASYGYTF. The V gene is TRBV7-9, the J gene TRBJ1-2; D might be TRBD1 (5 bases). The V and J ends lost 0 bases and 4 bases respectively, with 9 bases between them. The CDR3 has 14 amino acids. Germline V CDR1 and CDR2: SEHNR, FQNEAQ (reference sequence).

The rearrangement uses TRBV3-1 (or the pseudogene TRBV3-2) and TRBJ2-7, with 9 bases fitting TRBD2. Germline lookup yields CDR1 LGHDT and CDR2 YNNKEL (reference sequence). With 4 bases clipped from V and 3 bases from J, the junction kept 4 bases outside the gene matches. The CDR3 sequence is 14 residues long. CDR3 bases: TGTGCCAGCAGCCTAGCGGGGGATTACTACGAGCAGTACTTC. Translation gives CASSLAGDYYEQYF.

This chain connects TRBV11-2 to TRBJ1-2; 8 bases match TRBD1. Per germline, CDR1 SGHAT and CDR2 FQNNGV. V shed 6 bases and J 6 bases; nucleotides not matched to a gene: 6. The CDR3 runs 13 residues. The CDR3 nucleotides are TGTGCCAGCAGTGTGACAGGGGATCATGGCTACACCTTC. This encodes CASSVTGDHGYTF.

This chain uses TRBV2 with TRBJ1-2, with 9 bases aligning to TRBD1. The ends lost 6 bases at V and 4 bases at J; junction bases unmatched: 9. The CDR3 is 15 residues long. Germline V gene data show CDR1 as SNHLY and CDR2 as FYNNEI. The CDR3, as DNA: TGTGCCAGCAGAGTTACGACAGGGGGGGGCTATGGCTACACCTTC. Its translation is CASRVTTGGGYGYTF.

The V call is TRBV5-6, the J call TRBJ2-5; 7 positions agree with TRBD2. From germline, CDR1 is SGHDT and CDR2 YYEEEE. V shed 5 bases, J shed 4 bases, and the junction held 17 bases outside the gene matches. CDR3 size: 17 residues. Here the CDR3 DNA reads TGTGCCAGCAGTTCACGAGTTAAAGCGGGATTCGGAGAGACCCAGTACTTC. Its translation: CASSSRVKAGFGETQYF.

This clone turned up a few times. The rearrangement uses TRBV29-1 and TRBJ2-5; D unclear. The germline V and J ends were trimmed by 2 bases and 4 bases, with 8 bases remaining between them. Per germline, CDR1 SQVTM and CDR2 ANQGSEA. This CDR3 region has 12 residues. CDR3 sequence reads: CSVEPPGETQYF. For the CDR3, the DNA is TGCAGCGTTGAACCTCCAGGAGAGACCCAGTACTTC.

The rearrangement links TRBV29-1 to TRBJ2-3; weak D call: TRBD2 (5 bases). Deletions cut 3 bases from V and 6 bases from J, with 10 bases between. The germline CDR1 and CDR2 sequences are SQVTM and ANQGSEA. The CDR3 loop spans 12 amino acids. The CDR3 DNA follows: TGCAGCGTTGAGCTAGCCAGGGATACGCAGTATTTT. It specifies CSVELARDTQYF.

The gene calls are TRBV15 and TRBJ2-3, with 8 bases matching TRBD1. Trimming removed 1 base from V and 3 bases from J; junction bases left unmatched: 6. The CDR3 is 16 residues long. Looked up from germline, CDR1 is LNHNV and CDR2 is YYDKDF (reference sequence). The CDR3 loop is CATSRGRDRQTDTQYF. The CDR3 coding sequence is TGTGCCACCAGCAGAGGGCGGGACAGGCAGACAGATACGCAGTATTTT.

This chain links TRBV14 with TRBJ2-3; TRBD2 agrees at 11 bases. V gave up 0 bases and J gave up 0 bases; unmatched junction bases: 5. Looked up from germline, CDR1 is SGHDN and CDR2 is FVKESK. The CDR3 totals 18 residues. Here the CDR3 DNA reads TGTGCCAGCAGCCAAGATGTTAGCGGGAGGGCTAGCACAGATACGCAGTATTTT. It translates to CASSQDVSGRASTDTQYF.

This clone is a singleton in its sample. This rearrangement joins TRBV3-1 (or the pseudogene TRBV3-2) to TRBJ2-4; 7 bases agree with TRBD1. Germline trimming cut 0 bases from V and 5 bases from J; bases unmatched to any gene: 10. The CDR3 spans 17 residues. Germline V gene data show CDR1 as LGHDT and CDR2 as YNNKEL (reference sequence). The CDR3: CASSQDGTALLQNIQYF. CDR3 nucleotides: TGTGCCAGCAGCCAAGACGGGACAGCCCTCCTCCAAAACATTCAGTACTTC.

The chain has TRBV5-4 and TRBJ2-1, with 12 bases lining up with TRBD2. J lost 7 bases, V lost 1 base, and 3 bases had no gene match. The CDR3 totals 15 residues. CDR1 is SGHNT, CDR2 YYREEE, per germline (reference sequence). The chain's CDR3 is CASSLTSGRWNEQFF. For the CDR3, the DNA is TGTGCCAGCAGCTTGACTAGCGGGAGGTGGAATGAGCAGTTCTTC.